The clone carrying this T cell receptor beta chain was detected only a few times. Its antigen remains unknown. The sample is drawn from a study of beta chain features in type 1 diabetes. Study findings and constraints: Insertions were fewer and deletions more numerous at VDJ junctions in type 1 diabetes patients. It was among patients, rather than healthy donors, that naive, central memory and Treg TCRB repertoires appeared more similar. Type 1 diabetes patients showed a moderate but significant shortening of TCRB CDR3s in all four CD4+ subsets.

Cell sorting via CD45RO/CCR7/CD25/CD127/CD95/CD27 was performed to obtain CD4+ naive, central memory, regulatory and stem cell-like memory cells. TCRB transcripts that were expressed got sequenced, as all of the isolated RNA had been reverse transcribed. Each sample of naive, central memory or regulatory T cells had, on average, about 3.6 million reads. The protocol was immunoSEQ multiplex PCR, while the TCRdb copy is restricted to in-frame clones and leaves out a portion. This sample yields about 340,000 clones, of which approximately 13% are seen a single time; roughly 0.015% belongs to the top ten. The CDR3 length is 14 residues. V dropped 1 base and J dropped 4; count of bases not matched to a gene: 0. Per the germline V gene, CDR1 is SGHTA and CDR2 is FQGNSA.

The chain uses TRBV7-2 and TRBJ2-2; TRBD2 aligns across 7 bases. What was sequenced was naive CD4+ T cells from blood. This receptor was taken from a woman in her late teens or twenties with type 1 diabetes. The CDR3 loop is CASSLGGGTGELFF. The CDR3, as DNA: TGTGCCAGCAGCTTAGGCGGGGGCACCGGGGAGCTGTTTTTT. Full variable domain (rest looked up from reference TRBV7-2 and TRBJ2-2): GAGVSQSPSNKVTEKGKDVELRCDPISGHTALYWYRQSLGQGLEFLIYFQGNSAPDKSGLPSDRFSAERTGGSVSTLTIQRTQQEDSAVYLCASSLGGGTGELFFGEGSRLTVL.